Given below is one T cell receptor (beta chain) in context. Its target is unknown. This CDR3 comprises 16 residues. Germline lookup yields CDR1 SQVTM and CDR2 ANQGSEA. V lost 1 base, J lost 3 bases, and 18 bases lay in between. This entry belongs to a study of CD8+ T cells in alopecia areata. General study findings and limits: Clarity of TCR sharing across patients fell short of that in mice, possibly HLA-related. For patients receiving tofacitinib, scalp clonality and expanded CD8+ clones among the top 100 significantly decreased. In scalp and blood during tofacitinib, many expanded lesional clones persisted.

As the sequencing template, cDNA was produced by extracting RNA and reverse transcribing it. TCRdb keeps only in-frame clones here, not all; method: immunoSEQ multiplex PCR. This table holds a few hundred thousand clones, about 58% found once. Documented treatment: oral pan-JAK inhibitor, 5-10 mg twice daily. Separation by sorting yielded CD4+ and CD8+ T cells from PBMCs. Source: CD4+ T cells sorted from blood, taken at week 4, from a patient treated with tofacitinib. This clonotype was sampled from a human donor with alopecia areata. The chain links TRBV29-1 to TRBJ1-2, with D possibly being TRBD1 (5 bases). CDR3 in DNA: TGCAGCGTTGAAGTCGCTTGGGGGTCCCTTTACTATGGCTACACCTTC. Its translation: CSVEVAWGSLYYGYTF. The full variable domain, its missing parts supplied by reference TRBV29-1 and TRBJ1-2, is SAVISQKPSRDICQRGTSLTIQCQVDSQVTMMFWYRQQPGQSLTLIATANQGSEATYESGFVIDKFPISRPNLTFSTLTVSNMSPEDSSIYLCSVEVAWGSLYYGYTFGSGTRLTVV.